This is a list of T cell receptor beta chains from one sample in a study of blood T cell repertoires in COVID-19. Profiling relied on immunoSEQ multiplex PCR, and the TCRdb table lists in-frame clones only, not all of them. Counted here are nearly 350,000 clones, over 70% occurring once; the ten biggest clones make up roughly 3%. The sample was peripheral blood. The receptors derive from a man younger than 45 with active or convalescent COVID-19. CDR3s include the opening cysteine and the closing phenylalanine or tryptophan. The D gene is left open where the match is weak.

TRBV23-1	.	TRBJ1-6	CASSLGANNGRSYNSPLHF
TRBV19	.	TRBJ1-3	CASIPYSGNTIYF
TRBV14	.	TRBJ1-2	CASSQRSRGGYTF
TRBV7-9	.	TRBJ1-3	CASSLSAGANTIYF
TRBV7-2	TRBD2	TRBJ2-3	CASSSPGGWSGTDTQYF
TRBV4-2	.	TRBJ1-2	CASSQDRENYGYTF
TRBV7-6	.	TRBJ2-7	CASSSPLGEQYF
TRBV13	.	TRBJ2-1	CASSRSGWSSYNEQFF
TRBV4-1	TRBD1	TRBJ1-4	CASSHGQGAREMEKLFF
TRBV5-8	.	TRBJ2-1	CASSPRRDEQFF
TRBV7-8	TRBD1	TRBJ1-5	CASSLGTGGSYSNQPQHF
TRBV11-3	.	TRBJ1-6	CASSLAVNSPLHF
TRBV28	TRBD1	TRBJ2-7	CASTLSSGAGGRYEQYF
TRBV6-2/TRBV6-3	TRBD2	TRBJ2-5	CASSYNGGAGETQYF
TRBV6-5	TRBD2	TRBJ2-2	CASKTTSYTGELFF
TRBV11-2	.	TRBJ1-6	CASSRRNSPLHF
TRBV6-4	.	TRBJ2-5	CASSDSIGSVRSPFGRYQETQYF
TRBV9	.	TRBJ2-1	CASSVVAGVTYNEQFF
TRBV29-1	TRBD2	TRBJ2-1	CSVVGPQGDSGRASYNEQFF
TRBV19	.	TRBJ1-2	CASSEDSRGGYTF
TRBV10-3	.	TRBJ1-2	CAISESTQGTGYTF
TRBV19	.	TRBJ2-5	CASSPQQVGETQYF
TRBV19	.	TRBJ2-6	CASSMGDSSGANVLTF
TRBV4-1	TRBD2	TRBJ2-1	CASRPYEREDNEQFF
TRBV19	.	TRBJ2-1	CASSIGSSVLGQQFF
TRBV10-3	TRBD1	TRBJ1-5	CAISEDREYQPQHF
TRBV15	.	TRBJ1-2	CATSSPSGYGYTF
TRBV5-1	.	TRBJ1-5	CASSSDQPQHF
TRBV9	.	TRBJ1-2	CASRPGGRGYGYTF
TRBV6-5	TRBD1	TRBJ2-2	CASRRGQGPGGELFF
TRBV12-5	.	TRBJ1-4	CASGLVAEQSNEKLFF
TRBV7-9	.	TRBJ1-1	CASSLVWTKNTEAFF
TRBV7-9	TRBD1	TRBJ1-3	CASSDRARNTIYF
TRBV5-4	.	TRBJ2-5	CASSLVQAQETQYF
TRBV4-1	TRBD1	TRBJ2-2	CASNFAGTGGEELFF
TRBV5-1	TRBD2	TRBJ2-7	CASSLGGGIVDEQYF
TRBV29-1	TRBD1	TRBJ2-7	CSVSGRGTGVYEQYF
TRBV19	TRBD1	TRBJ2-2	CASSTQQGAKGELFF
TRBV18	TRBD1	TRBJ2-5	CASSTGQGHLETQYF
TRBV5-8	.	TRBJ2-1	CASSLASAGWEQFF
TRBV27	.	TRBJ2-3	CASRGGHGSTDTQYF
TRBV7-9	TRBD2	TRBJ2-7	CASGRAGQYEQYF
TRBV6-5	.	TRBJ1-1	CASTTGVEGEAFF
TRBV30	.	TRBJ1-6	CAWSVGVGNSPLHF
TRBV7-8	.	TRBJ1-5	CASSAEQGIRNQPQHF
TRBV19	TRBD1	TRBJ1-5	CASSIDRGREQPQHF
TRBV9	.	TRBJ1-1	CASSVVSGGAEAFF
TRBV5-1	.	TRBJ1-3	CASSLGSGAGDGNTIYF
TRBV5-1	TRBD1	TRBJ2-1	CASIRDRSDGEQFF
TRBV20-1	.	TRBJ1-1	CSASDRLGGTEAFF
TRBV12-3/TRBV12-4	.	TRBJ2-3	CASSLNTDTQYF
TRBV4-3	TRBD1	TRBJ2-7	CASSQVVPGQVTYEQYF
TRBV6-2/TRBV6-3	.	TRBJ2-3	CASSYTGDTQYF